Each of the 5 T cell receptor beta chains below was sequenced from the same sample in a study of control samples from healthy donors and cancer patients. Clones were read by immunoSEQ multiplex PCR, and TCRdb kept only the in-frame ones, dropping some. The sample contains some 45,000 clones, approximately 90% of which appear only once. The sequenced material came from PBMCs. These receptors all come from a woman in her thirties or forties with head and neck cancer.

V gene TRBV28 combines with J gene TRBJ2-1; tentatively, D is TRBD1 or TRBD2 (5 bases each). The germline V gene has CDR1 MDHEN and CDR2 SYDVKM. This CDR3 contains 16 residues. V shed 3 bases and J shed 0 bases, with 12 bases lying between them. The CDR3 spells CASSFRRGRSYNEQFF. The DNA for the CDR3 is TGTGCCAGCAGTTTCCGACGGGGCCGCTCCTACAATGAGCAGTTCTTC.

V and J are TRBV28 and TRBJ1-1; D gene unclear. V lost 7 bases and J 4 bases, leaving 10 bases between the germline ends. The germline V gene has CDR1 MDHEN and CDR2 SYDVKM. This CDR3 is 12 amino acids long. CDR3 residues: CASIRETTEAFF. The CDR3 DNA sequence: TGTGCCAGCATAAGGGAGACCACTGAAGCTTTCTTT.

The chain is built from TRBV7-2 and TRBJ1-1, with 7 nucleotides matching TRBD1. Trimming removed 2 bases from V and 5 bases from J; junction bases left unmatched: 5. The CDR3 is 14 residues long. CDR1 SGHTA and CDR2 FQGNSA come from the germline V gene. For the CDR3, the DNA is TGTGCCAGCAGCTTACAGGGGGGCTGGACTGAAGCTTTCTTT. Its translation: CASSLQGGWTEAFF.

The chain links TRBV6-4 to TRBJ1-5, with no clear D. The germline gives CDR1 MRHNA, CDR2 SNTAGT. CDR3 size: 13 residues. V gave up 8 bases and J gave up 0 bases, with 8 bases separating them. Here the CDR3 DNA reads TGTGCCAGCTCAGCGGATAGCAATCAGCCCCAGCATTTT. Translation: CASSADSNQPQHF.

The sample holds one count of this clone. The rearrangement links TRBV4-1 to TRBJ2-1, with 9 nucleotides matching TRBD1. This CDR3 is built from 15 residues. J was trimmed by 0 bases and V by 3 bases; bases with no gene match: 0. Germline lookup yields CDR1 MGHRA and CDR2 YSYEKL. CDR3 DNA: TGCGCCAGCAGCCAGGGACAGGGCTCCTACAATGAGCAGTTCTTC. Protein sequence: CASSQGQGSYNEQFF.